This TCR beta chain emerged from a study of PD-1 blockade in classical Hodgkin lymphoma. Documented time point: cycle 4 day 1 (C4D1), after about 6 weeks of nivolumab. No patient escaped relapse after autologous stem cell transplantation, and brentuximab vedotin exposure varied. This CDR3 is 15 amino acids long. Trimming took 5 bases from V and 2 from J; bases not matched to a gene: 6. Germline V gene sequence: CDR1 SGHDN, CDR2 FVKESK. TCRdb's table, derived via immunoSEQ multiplex PCR, lists solely in-frame clones and lacks some. In the table there are around 50,000 clones, about 75% of which are singletons.

The sample consisted of peripheral blood mononuclear cells (PBMCs), taken before the fourth cycle of nivolumab. The clonotype comes from a human donor with classical Hodgkin lymphoma. The chain uses TRBV14 and TRBJ2-5; 9 bases line up with TRBD1. The CDR3 DNA follows: TGTGCCAGCAGCACTAACAGGGGGCGGCAAGAGACCCAGTACTTC. It encodes CASSTNRGRQETQYF.